This TCR beta chain came from a study of Siglec-9 on CD8 T cells in melanoma. Overall study findings and caveats: An effector memory CD8+ T-cell subset seemingly accumulating in melanoma was reportedly marked and regulated by Siglec-9.

With respect to this clone: No antigen is known for it.

J lost 1 base, V lost 5 bases, and 6 bases had no gene match. The CDR3 covers 15 residues. In germline, CDR1 is SEHNR, CDR2 FQNEAQ (reference sequence). Assay used: immunoSEQ multiplex PCR; TCRdb lists only in-frame clones, some missing. The sample records some 27,000 clones, 75% to 85% being singletons. This clonotype originated in a human donor in good health. This chain uses TRBV7-9 with TRBJ1-1; 8 bases are a match to TRBD1. Material for sequencing was Siglec-9- CD8+ T cells sorted from blood. Written as DNA, the CDR3 is TGTGCCAGCAGCGCCAGACAGGGGAAGAACACTGAAGCTTTCTTT. Protein sequence: CASSARQGKNTEAFF.